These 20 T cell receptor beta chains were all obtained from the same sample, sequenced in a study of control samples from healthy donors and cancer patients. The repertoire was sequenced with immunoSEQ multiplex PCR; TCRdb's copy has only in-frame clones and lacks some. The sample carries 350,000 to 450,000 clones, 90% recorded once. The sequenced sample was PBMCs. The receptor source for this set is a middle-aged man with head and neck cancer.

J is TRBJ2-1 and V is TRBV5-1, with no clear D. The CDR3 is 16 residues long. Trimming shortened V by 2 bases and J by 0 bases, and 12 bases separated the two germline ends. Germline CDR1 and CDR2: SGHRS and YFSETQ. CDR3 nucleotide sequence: TGCGCCAGCAGCTTTCGCTTCGAGAGCTCCTACAATGAGCAGTTCTTC. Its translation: CASSFRFESSYNEQFF.

Written as DNA, the CDR3 is TGTGCCAGCAGTCGAGGGAAGAGGGCAACTAATGAAAAACTGTTTTTT. Encoded protein: CASSRGKRATNEKLFF. This chain links TRBV6-2 or TRBV6-3 with TRBJ1-4; D is undetermined. Trimming left V 5 bases short and J 0 bases short, with 13 bases between. The CDR3 contains 16 residues. Per the germline V gene, CDR1 is MNHEY and CDR2 is SVGEGT.

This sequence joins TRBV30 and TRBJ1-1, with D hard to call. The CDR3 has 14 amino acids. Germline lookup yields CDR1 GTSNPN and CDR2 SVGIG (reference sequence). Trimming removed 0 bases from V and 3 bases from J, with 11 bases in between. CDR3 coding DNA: TGTGCCTGGAGTGTGCCCGGAAAAGACACTGAAGCTTTCTTT. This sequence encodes CAWSVPGKDTEAFF.

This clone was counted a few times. This CDR3 reads CASSLTSGAENIQYF. In DNA, the CDR3 is TGTGCCAGCAGCTTGACTAGCGGGGCAGAAAACATTCAGTACTTC. This chain uses TRBV7-3 with TRBJ2-4; TRBD2 matches at 11 bases. The CDR3 covers 15 residues. Germline V gene sequence: CDR1 SGHTA, CDR2 FQGTGA. The V and J ends lost 3 bases and 5 bases, in that order; junction bases with no gene match: 3.

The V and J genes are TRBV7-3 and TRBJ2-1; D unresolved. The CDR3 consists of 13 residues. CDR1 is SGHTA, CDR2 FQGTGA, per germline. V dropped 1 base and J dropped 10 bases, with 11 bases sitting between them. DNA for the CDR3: TGTGCCAGCAGCTTAAAACCCGATCGGGAGCAGTTCTTC. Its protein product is CASSLKPDREQFF.

CDR3 DNA: TGTGCCAGCAGTTTCCGGGATACCACAGATACGCAGTATTTT. Translation gives CASSFRDTTDTQYF. This chain uses TRBV28 with TRBJ2-3; perhaps TRBD2 as D (5 bases). This CDR3 contains 14 residues. Between the trimmed V and J ends, which lost 3 bases and 2 bases, there was a span of 9 bases. Germline values: CDR1 MDHEN, CDR2 SYDVKM.

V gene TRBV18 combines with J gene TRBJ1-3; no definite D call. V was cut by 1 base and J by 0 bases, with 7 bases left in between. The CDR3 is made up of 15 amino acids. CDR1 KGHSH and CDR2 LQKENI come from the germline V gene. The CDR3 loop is CASSPQQTSGNTIYF. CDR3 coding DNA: TGTGCCAGCTCACCACAACAGACCTCTGGAAACACCATATATTTT.

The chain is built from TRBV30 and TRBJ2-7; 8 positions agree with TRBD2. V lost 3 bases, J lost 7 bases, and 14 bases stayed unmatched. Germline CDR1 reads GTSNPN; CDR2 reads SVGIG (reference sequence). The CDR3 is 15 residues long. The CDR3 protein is CAWRPGGSDPFEQYF. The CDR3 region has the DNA TGTGCCTGGAGGCCGGGGGGGTCGGACCCGTTTGAGCAGTACTTC.

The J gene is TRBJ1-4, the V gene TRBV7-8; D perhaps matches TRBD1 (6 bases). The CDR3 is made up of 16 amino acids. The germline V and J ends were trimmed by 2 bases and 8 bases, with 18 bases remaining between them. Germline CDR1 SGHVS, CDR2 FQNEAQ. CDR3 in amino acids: CASSLRRDKRTEKLFF. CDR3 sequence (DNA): TGTGCCAGCAGCTTACGGCGGGACAAAAGGACCGAAAAACTGTTTTTT.

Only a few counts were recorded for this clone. The CDR3 nucleotides are TGTGCCAGCACCCCCACTGGCTTTGCCTACGAGCAGTACTTC. It yields the protein CASTPTGFAYEQYF. The V and J genes are TRBV7-9 and TRBJ2-7, with D unclear. CDR3 length: 14 amino acids. Trimming stripped 7 bases from V and 2 bases from J, with 15 bases between. Germline loops: CDR1 SEHNR, CDR2 FQNEAQ (reference sequence).

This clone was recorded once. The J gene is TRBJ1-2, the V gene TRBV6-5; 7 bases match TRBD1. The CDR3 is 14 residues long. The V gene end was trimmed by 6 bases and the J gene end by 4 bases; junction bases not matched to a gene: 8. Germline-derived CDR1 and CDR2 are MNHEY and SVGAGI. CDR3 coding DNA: TGTGCCAGCAGCCAGGGGGGCCCCTTCTATGGCTACACCTTC. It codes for CASSQGGPFYGYTF.

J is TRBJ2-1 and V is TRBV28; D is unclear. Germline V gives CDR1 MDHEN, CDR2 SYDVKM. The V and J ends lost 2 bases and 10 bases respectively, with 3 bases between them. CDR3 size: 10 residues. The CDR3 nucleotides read TGTGCCAGCAGTTTACGCGAGCAGTTCTTC. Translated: CASSLREQFF.

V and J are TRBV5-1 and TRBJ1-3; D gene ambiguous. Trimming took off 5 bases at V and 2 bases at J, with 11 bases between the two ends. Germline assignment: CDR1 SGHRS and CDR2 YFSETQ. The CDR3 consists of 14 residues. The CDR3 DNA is TGCGCCAGCAGATCGGCCAGTGCTGGAAACACCATATATTTT. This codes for CASRSASAGNTIYF.

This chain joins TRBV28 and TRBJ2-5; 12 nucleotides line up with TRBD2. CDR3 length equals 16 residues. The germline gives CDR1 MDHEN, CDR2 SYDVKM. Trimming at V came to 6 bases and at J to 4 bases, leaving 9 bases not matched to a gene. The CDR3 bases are TGTGCCAGCAGACGCACTAGCGGGGGGCCCCGAGAGACCCAGTACTTC. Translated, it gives CASRRTSGGPRETQYF.

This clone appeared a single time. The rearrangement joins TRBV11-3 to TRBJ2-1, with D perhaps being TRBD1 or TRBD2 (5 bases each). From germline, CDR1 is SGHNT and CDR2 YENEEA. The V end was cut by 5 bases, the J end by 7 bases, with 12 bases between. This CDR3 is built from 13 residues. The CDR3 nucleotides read TGTGCCAGCAGCCAGGTGAGGGGTAATGAGCAGTTCTTC. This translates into CASSQVRGNEQFF.

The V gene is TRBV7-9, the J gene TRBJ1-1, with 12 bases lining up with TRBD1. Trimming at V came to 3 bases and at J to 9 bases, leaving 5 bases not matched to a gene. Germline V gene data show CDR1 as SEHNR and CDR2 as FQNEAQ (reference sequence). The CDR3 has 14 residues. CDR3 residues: CASSFRDRGRQAFF. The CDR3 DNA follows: TGTGCCAGCAGCTTTCGGGACAGGGGGCGCCAAGCTTTCTTT.

The CDR3 spells CAISESRVAGGNEQFF. For the CDR3, the DNA is TGTGCCATCAGTGAGTCGAGGGTAGCGGGTGGCAATGAGCAGTTCTTC. V and J are TRBV10-3 and TRBJ2-1, with 7 bases aligning to TRBD2. The ends lost 0 bases at V and 6 bases at J; junction bases unmatched: 8. Germline V gene data show CDR1 as ENHRY and CDR2 as SYGVKD. This CDR3 is built from 16 residues.

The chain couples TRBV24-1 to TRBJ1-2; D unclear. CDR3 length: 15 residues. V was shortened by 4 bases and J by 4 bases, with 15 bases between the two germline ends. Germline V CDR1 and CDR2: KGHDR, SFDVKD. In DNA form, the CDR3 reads TGTGCCACCAGTGACCTTGAAGGGTCGGGCTATGGCTACACCTTC. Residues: CATSDLEGSGYGYTF.

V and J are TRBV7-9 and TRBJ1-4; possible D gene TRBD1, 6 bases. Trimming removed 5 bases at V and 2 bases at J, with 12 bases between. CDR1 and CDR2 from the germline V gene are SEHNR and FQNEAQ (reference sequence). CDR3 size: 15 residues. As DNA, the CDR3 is TGTGCCAGCAGCGTGGACAGAACGACTAATGAAAAACTGTTTTTT. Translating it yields CASSVDRTTNEKLFF.

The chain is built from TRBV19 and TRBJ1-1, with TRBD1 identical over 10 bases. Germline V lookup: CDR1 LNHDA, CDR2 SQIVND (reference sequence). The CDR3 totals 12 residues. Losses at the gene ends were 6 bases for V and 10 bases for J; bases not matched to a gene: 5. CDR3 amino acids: CASRTGGLSAFF. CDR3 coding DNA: TGTGCCAGTAGGACAGGGGGCTTGTCAGCTTTCTTT.